Sequencing of this TCR beta chain was carried out in a study of shared clonotypes between healthy human individuals. Study outcomes and limitations: Researchers sampled only blood; tissue repertoires likely differ. Donor clonotype sharing was expected to depend on sequencing depth.

Points on this clone: Antigen: not known.

Donors comprised only Caucasian adults living in Nashville, Tennessee. The V and J ends lost 1 base and 9 bases, in that order; junction bases with no gene match: 5. The CDR3 is made up of 15 amino acids. The germline V gene encodes CDR1 SGHDN and CDR2 FVKESK. Clones were sequenced by immunoSEQ multiplex PCR, and TCRdb holds only the in-frame ones, with some missing. The sample includes more than 400,000 clones, around 85% of them seen just once. V is TRBV14 and J is TRBJ2-1; 11 nucleotides align to TRBD2. Sequenced sample: PBMCs. The sequence was obtained from a woman aged 40-49 years in good health. Some clones in this sample may be carry-over from other donors' samples. The CDR3 nucleotides are TGTGCCAGCAGCCAAGGTAGCGGGAGGGCCCGTGAGCAGTTCTTC. Translating gives CASSQGSGRAREQFF.